What follows are 23 T cell receptor beta chains derived from one specimen sequenced in a study of blood T cell repertoires in COVID-19. Profiling relied on immunoSEQ multiplex PCR, and the TCRdb table lists in-frame clones only, not all of them. This sample has approximately 58,000 clones, with approximately 75% found just once. Specimen: peripheral blood. These receptors originate from a man aged 55 to 70 with COVID-19, enrolled during active disease.

The V gene is TRBV5-1, the J gene TRBJ2-7, with 8 bases lining up with TRBD1. V dropped 1 base and J dropped 3; count of bases not matched to a gene: 12. This CDR3 comprises 17 residues. In germline, CDR1 is SGHRS, CDR2 YFSETQ. The CDR3 protein is CASSLPNDDRGDYEQYF. Here the CDR3 DNA reads TGCGCCAGCAGCTTGCCCAACGATGACAGGGGCGACTACGAGCAGTACTTC.

J is TRBJ2-1 and V is TRBV6-2 or TRBV6-3, with D possibly being TRBD2 (5 bases). Germline lookup yields CDR1 MNHEY and CDR2 SVGEGT. Trimming stripped 2 bases from V and 9 bases from J, with 8 bases between. The CDR3 contains 12 residues. CDR3 nucleotide sequence: TGTGCCAGCAGTTACCCCGCGGGTGAGCAGTTCTTC. As protein: CASSYPAGEQFF.

CDR3 nucleotide sequence: TGTGCCAGCAGCTCGGGACAATCCTATAACTATGGCTACACCTTC. Encoded protein: CASSSGQSYNYGYTF. The chain links TRBV7-9 to TRBJ1-2; perhaps TRBD1 as D (6 bases). Germline-derived CDR1 and CDR2 are SEHNR and FQNEAQ (reference sequence). The CDR3 loop spans 15 amino acids. Deletions cut 4 bases from V and 1 base from J, with 13 bases between. Supplemented by reference TRBV7-9 and TRBJ1-2, the full variable domain reads DTGVSQNPRHKITKRGQNVTFRCDPISEHNRLYWYRQTLGQGPEFLTYFQNEAQLEKSRLLSDRFSAERPKGSFSTLEIQRTEQGDSAMYLCASSSGQSYNYGYTFGSGTRLTVV.

The chain couples TRBV5-5 to TRBJ2-7, with TRBD2 as a possible D gene (5 bases). The V end was cut by 0 bases, the J end by 7 bases, with 11 bases between. The germline V gene has CDR1 SGHKS and CDR2 YYEKEE (reference sequence). The CDR3 consists of 13 residues. The CDR3: CASSLALAEEQYF. In nucleotides, the CDR3 is TGTGCCAGCAGCTTGGCCCTAGCCGAGGAGCAGTACTTC.

This clone has just one count. The chain employs TRBV18 and TRBJ2-7; 10 bases line up with TRBD2. This CDR3 has 14 residues. CDR1 is KGHSH and CDR2 is LQKENI in the germline V gene. V shed 5 bases and J 4 bases; nucleotides not matched to a gene: 5. The CDR3 protein is CASSSSGGAYEQYF. Here the CDR3 DNA reads TGTGCCAGCTCATCCAGCGGGGGGGCTTACGAGCAGTACTTC.

The CDR3 here is CTNEGEGPTKTQYF. Written as DNA, the CDR3 is TGCACCAACGAAGGGGAGGGACCCACCAAGACCCAGTACTTC. V usage is TRBV1 and J usage is TRBJ2-5; the D segment call TRBD2 is taken from the table without a DNA check. TRBV1 is annotated as a pseudogene. The CDR3 length is 14 residues.

The chain carries TRBV7-2 and TRBJ1-1; TRBD1 matches at 8 bases. The CDR3 consists of 15 residues. Germline CDR1 SGHTA, CDR2 FQGNSA. V shed 1 base and J 0 bases; nucleotides not matched to a gene: 1. The CDR3 loop reads CASSLGDRMNTEAFF. CDR3 in DNA: TGTGCCAGCAGCTTAGGGGACAGGATGAACACTGAAGCTTTCTTT.

The chain carries TRBV9 and TRBJ2-6; TRBD1 agrees at 7 bases. The V segment lost 3 bases and the J segment 0 bases; nucleotides outside the gene matches: 9. The CDR3 contains 18 residues. The germline CDR1 and CDR2 sequences are SGDLS and YYNGEE. The CDR3 is CASSGLRTGNSGANVLTF. The CDR3 bases are TGTGCCAGCAGCGGACTAAGGACAGGCAACTCTGGGGCCAACGTCCTGACTTTC.

This chain connects TRBV2 to TRBJ2-1, with 11 bases fitting TRBD1. The CDR3 extends over 16 amino acids. V was clipped by 3 bases and J by 6 bases; unmatched bases: 7. CDR1 SNHLY and CDR2 FYNNEI come from the germline V gene. CDR3 protein: CASSEGGTGGVNEQFF. In DNA, the CDR3 is TGTGCCAGCAGTGAGGGAGGGACAGGGGGAGTCAATGAGCAGTTCTTC.

Only a few counts were recorded for this clone. The chain is built from TRBV18 and TRBJ1-1, with a possible D match to TRBD1 (6 bases). The germline V and J ends were trimmed by 6 bases and 1 base, with 12 bases remaining between them. CDR1 and CDR2 (germline): KGHSH, LQKENI. The CDR3 extends over 14 amino acids. The CDR3 DNA sequence: TGTGCCAGCTCGGGCTCCAGGGGGAACACTGAAGCTTTCTTT. It encodes CASSGSRGNTEAFF.

J is TRBJ1-1 and V is TRBV6-5; 7 bases map to TRBD1. J gave up 8 bases and V 6 bases, and 9 bases lay outside the gene matches. The CDR3 is made up of 13 amino acids. Per the germline V gene, CDR1 is MNHEY and CDR2 is SVGAGI. CDR3 nucleotide sequence: TGTGCCAGCAGCCGGGACAGTGTCGCGGAAGCTTTCTTT. Translating it yields CASSRDSVAEAFF.

The chain recombines TRBV7-2 with TRBJ2-7; weak D call: TRBD2 (5 bases). There are 15 residues in the CDR3. V lost 0 bases and J lost 0, with 9 bases in between. The germline V gene encodes CDR1 SGHTA and CDR2 FQGNSA. CDR3 amino acids: CASSLALGSSYEQYF. The DNA of the CDR3 is TGTGCCAGCAGCTTAGCGTTGGGGAGCTCCTACGAGCAGTACTTC.

The V gene is TRBV30, the J gene TRBJ2-7, with D uncertain. In germline, CDR1 is GTSNPN, CDR2 SVGIG (reference sequence). V was clipped by 1 base and J by 2 bases, with 15 bases between them. This CDR3 has 15 amino acids. CDR3 coding DNA: TGTGCCTGGAGTGCCGGCGGTGTCTCTGCCTACGAGCAGTACTTC. This codes for CAWSAGGVSAYEQYF.

The chain couples TRBV2 to TRBJ1-2; weak D call: TRBD1 (5 bases). CDR1 and CDR2 (germline): SNHLY, FYNNEI. V gave up 2 bases and J gave up 5 bases, with 15 bases separating them. The CDR3 runs 15 residues. The CDR3 loop is CASSESTSGVYGYTF. The CDR3 nucleotides read TGTGCCAGCAGTGAATCGACCTCGGGGGTGTATGGCTACACCTTC.

The CDR3 loop is CASSLGTGSYGYTF. CDR3 DNA sequence: TGCGCCAGCAGCCTTGGGACAGGTAGCTATGGCTACACCTTC. The chain combines TRBV5-1 with TRBJ1-2; 8 bases fit TRBD1. There are 14 residues in the CDR3. V was clipped by 4 bases and J by 4 bases; unmatched bases: 6. Germline V lookup: CDR1 SGHRS, CDR2 YFSETQ. Combining the CDR3 with reference TRBV5-1 and TRBJ1-2 gives the whole variable domain KAGVTQTPRYLIKTRGQQVTLSCSPISGHRSVSWYQQTPGQGLQFLFEYFSETQRNKGNFPGRFSGRQFSNSRSEMNVSTLELGDSALYLCASSLGTGSYGYTFGSGTRLTVV.

The chain links TRBV7-8 to TRBJ2-1; 7 bases line up with TRBD2. The trim removed 3 bases at V and 4 bases at J, leaving 6 bases unmatched. Germline lookup yields CDR1 SGHVS and CDR2 FQNEAQ. The CDR3 runs to 15 residues. The CDR3 DNA sequence: TGTGCCAGCAGCTTGGGAGGGAGTTTTTACAATGAGCAGTTCTTC. Translating it yields CASSLGGSFYNEQFF.

The CDR3 DNA reads TGTGCTAGTGGTTTGTCGAAAAGTCTATCCTACGAGCAGTACTTC. Its translation: CASGLSKSLSYEQYF. The rearrangement links TRBV12-5 to TRBJ2-7; D gene unclear. V dropped 2 bases and J dropped 1 base, with 12 bases sitting between them. The CDR3 sequence is 15 residues long. Germline CDR1 is LGHNT and CDR2 is FRNRAP.

This rearrangement joins TRBV29-1 to TRBJ2-2, with 11 bases aligning to TRBD1. This CDR3 is built from 17 residues. The V and J ends lost 6 bases and 5 bases, in that order; junction bases with no gene match: 14. The V gene's germline CDR1 is SQVTM and CDR2 ANQGSEA. CDR3: CSVSFGTGGVGTGELFF. The CDR3 nucleotides are TGCAGCGTCAGCTTCGGGACAGGGGGAGTCGGGACCGGGGAGCTGTTTTTT.

The chain is built from TRBV6-6 and TRBJ2-7; tentatively, D is TRBD1 (5 bases). The V end lost 5 bases, the J end lost 4 bases, and 24 bases lay between the germline ends. Looked up from germline, CDR1 is MNHNY and CDR2 is SVGAGI (reference sequence). This CDR3 is 17 amino acids long. DNA for the CDR3: TGTGCCAGCAGTCCTCTCCCAGGGCAATCCTACACTTACGAGCAGTACTTC. Translated: CASSPLPGQSYTYEQYF.

In regard to this clone: Sequence at one end of the junction differs from germline and may be a read error. The V gene is TRBV7-7, the J gene TRBJ2-3, with 9 bases lining up with TRBD2. CDR3 length: 14 residues. Germline loops: CDR1 SSHAT, CDR2 FNYEAQ (reference sequence). The CDR3 sequence is CASSPAGGPDTQYF. The DNA for the CDR3 is TGTGCTAGCAGCCCGGCGGGGGGGCCGGATACGCAGTATTTT.

V gene TRBV7-9 combines with J gene TRBJ2-7; 8 bases are shared with TRBD1. Germline CDR1 is SEHNR and CDR2 is FQNEAQ (reference sequence). The CDR3 spans 14 residues. V lost 4 bases to trimming and J lost 1 base; unmatched junction nucleotides: 3. For the CDR3, the DNA is TGTGCCAGCAGCTCGGACAGGGCGTCCTACGAGCAGTACTTC. Protein product: CASSSDRASYEQYF.

This clone was seen once. V and J are TRBV21-1 and TRBJ2-5; the table gives TRBD2 as D, unverified against the DNA. TRBV21-1 is reported as a pseudogene. This CDR3 has 16 amino acids. The CDR3, as DNA: TGTGCCAGCAGCAGGACCGGGACTAGCGGGTGGGAGACCCAGTACTTC. Translating gives CASSRTGTSGWETQYF.

This clone was observed a single time. The chain combines TRBV30 with TRBJ2-7; 11 bases align to TRBD2. The CDR3 contains 13 residues. Unmatched junction bases numbered 3, after V lost 4 bases and J lost 4 bases. The V gene's germline CDR1 is GTSNPN and CDR2 SVGIG (reference sequence). The CDR3 protein is CAWIVAGGYEQYF. The CDR3 coding sequence is TGTGCCTGGATTGTAGCGGGGGGGTACGAGCAGTACTTC.